Listed below are T cell receptor beta chains from one sample, sequenced in a study of blood T cell repertoires in COVID-19. TCRdb keeps only in-frame clones here, not all; method: immunoSEQ multiplex PCR. Of about 130,000 clones listed, less than 90% are singletons. Material for sequencing was peripheral blood. All receptors come from a woman aged 80 or over with acute or convalescent COVID-19. CDR3s include the opening cysteine and the closing phenylalanine or tryptophan. Each record gives: D gene, V gene, CDR3 protein. The D gene is left open where the match is weak.

NA,TRBV19,CASTRTQGSNQPQHF
NA,TRBV4-3,CASSQDQLINYGYTF
NA,TRBV29-1,CSAVRGSSYNEQFF
NA,TRBV5-1,CASSLWAQGHGYTF
NA,TRBV7-9,CASSLPGAQRGYTF
TRBD1,TRBV3-1/TRBV3-2,CASSREGQTYEQYF
NA,TRBV28,CASRSGLRPQHF
TRBD1,TRBV6-5,CASSPGQVNGYTF
NA,TRBV28,CASRRDGRSNQPQHF
NA,TRBV25-1,CASTGGGGLRLEAFF
NA,TRBV4-1,CASSSSYGYTF
NA,TRBV6-1,CASSQTGTEAFF
NA,TRBV5-4,CASSLGASNSGNTIYF
NA,TRBV3-1/TRBV3-2,CASSYAGEGWRGYTF
NA,TRBV12-3/TRBV12-4,CASRLDRGTEAFF
TRBD2,TRBV29-1,CSVGSRSGEGELFF
NA,TRBV10-3,CATEPMTGYGYTF
NA,TRBV4-2,CASSQEDSPYSNQPQHF
TRBD1,TRBV5-1,CASSVTPTGTEAFF
NA,TRBV11-2,CASSSRVGNTEAFF
NA,TRBV20-1,CSAHGGFGYTF
NA,TRBV10-3,CAISEPPEGYTF
TRBD2,TRBV29-1,CSVLYVAGGQETQYF
TRBD1,TRBV3-1/TRBV3-2,CATTDRGDTGELFF
NA,TRBV20-1,CSARVGTEAFF
NA,TRBV28,CASKNSGAGEPYEQYF
NA,TRBV2,CASSDQWRRMKLEAFF
NA,TRBV2,CASTIVGTGNTGELFF
NA,TRBV7-9,CASSLSRTVLLPYEQYF
NA,TRBV5-1,CASSEVGSTEAFF
NA,TRBV6-5,CASSYKGLKGGSPLHF
NA,TRBV7-2,CASSSRTGNRGYTF
NA,TRBV5-5,CASSLGENQPQHF